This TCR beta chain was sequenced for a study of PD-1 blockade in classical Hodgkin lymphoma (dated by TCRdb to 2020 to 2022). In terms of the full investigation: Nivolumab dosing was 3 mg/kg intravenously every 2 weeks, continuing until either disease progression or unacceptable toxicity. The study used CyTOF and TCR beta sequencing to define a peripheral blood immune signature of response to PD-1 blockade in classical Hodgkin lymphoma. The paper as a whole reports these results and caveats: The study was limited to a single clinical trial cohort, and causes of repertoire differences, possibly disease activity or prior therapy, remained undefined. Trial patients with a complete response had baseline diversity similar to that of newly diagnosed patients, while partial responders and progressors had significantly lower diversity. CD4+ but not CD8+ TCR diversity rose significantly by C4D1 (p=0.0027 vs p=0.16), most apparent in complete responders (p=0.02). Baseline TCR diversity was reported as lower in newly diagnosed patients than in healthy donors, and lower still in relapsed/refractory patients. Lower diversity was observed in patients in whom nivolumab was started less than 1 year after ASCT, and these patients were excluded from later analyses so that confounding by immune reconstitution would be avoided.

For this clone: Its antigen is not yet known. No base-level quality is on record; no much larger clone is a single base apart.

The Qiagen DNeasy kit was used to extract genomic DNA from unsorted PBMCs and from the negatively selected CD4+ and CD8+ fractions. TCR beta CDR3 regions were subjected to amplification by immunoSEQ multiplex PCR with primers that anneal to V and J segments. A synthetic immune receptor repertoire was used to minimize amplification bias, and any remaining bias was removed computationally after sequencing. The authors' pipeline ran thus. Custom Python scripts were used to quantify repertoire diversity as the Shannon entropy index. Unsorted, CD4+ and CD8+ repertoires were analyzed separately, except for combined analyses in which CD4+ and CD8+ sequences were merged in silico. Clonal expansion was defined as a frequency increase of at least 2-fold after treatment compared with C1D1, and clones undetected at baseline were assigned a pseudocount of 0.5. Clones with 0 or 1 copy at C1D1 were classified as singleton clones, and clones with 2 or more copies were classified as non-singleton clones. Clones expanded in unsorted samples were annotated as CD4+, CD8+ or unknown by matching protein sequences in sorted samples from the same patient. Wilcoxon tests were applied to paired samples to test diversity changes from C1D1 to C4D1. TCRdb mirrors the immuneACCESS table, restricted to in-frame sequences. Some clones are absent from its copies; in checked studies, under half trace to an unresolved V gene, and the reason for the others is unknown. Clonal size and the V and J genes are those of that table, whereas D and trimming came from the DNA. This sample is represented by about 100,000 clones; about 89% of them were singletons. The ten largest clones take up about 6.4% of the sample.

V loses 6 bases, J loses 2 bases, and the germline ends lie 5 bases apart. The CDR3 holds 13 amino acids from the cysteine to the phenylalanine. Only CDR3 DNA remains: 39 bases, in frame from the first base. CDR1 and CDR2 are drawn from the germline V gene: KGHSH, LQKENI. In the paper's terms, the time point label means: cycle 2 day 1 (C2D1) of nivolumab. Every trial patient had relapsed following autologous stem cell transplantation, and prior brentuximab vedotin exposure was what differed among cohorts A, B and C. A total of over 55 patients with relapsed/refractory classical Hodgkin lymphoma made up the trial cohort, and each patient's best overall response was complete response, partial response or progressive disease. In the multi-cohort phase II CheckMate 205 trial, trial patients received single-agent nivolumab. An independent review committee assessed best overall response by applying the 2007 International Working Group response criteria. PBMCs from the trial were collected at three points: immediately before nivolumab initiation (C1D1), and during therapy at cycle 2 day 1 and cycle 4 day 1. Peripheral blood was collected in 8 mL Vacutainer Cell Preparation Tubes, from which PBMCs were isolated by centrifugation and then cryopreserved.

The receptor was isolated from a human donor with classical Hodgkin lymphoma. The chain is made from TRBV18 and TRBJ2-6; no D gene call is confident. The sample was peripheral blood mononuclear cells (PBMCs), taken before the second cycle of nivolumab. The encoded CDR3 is CASSQTGANVLTF. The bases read TGTGCCAGCTCCCAAACTGGGGCCAACGTCCTGACTTTC.